Sequencing of this T cell receptor (beta chain) was carried out in a study of blood T cell repertoires in COVID-19 (dated by TCRdb to the early 2020s). General notes on the study: Samples from collaborators originated in the United States, Italy and Spain and spanned both the acute and convalescent phases of COVID-19. The prospective study material was composed of cDNA or gDNA derived from T cells, B-cell-depleted T cells, or PBMCs. Where HLA class I and class II types were available, the types were taken from metadata supplied by the sample provider, not from assay-based typing. The dataset comprised deeply sampled blood TCRbeta repertoires from subjects exposed to, actively infected with, or recovered from COVID-19. The sample metadata nearly always contained a de-identified subject ID, COVID-19 status, age in years and sex. Samples were obtained from the ongoing ImmuneRACE study (first 160 participants) and from over a thousand subjects provided by 6 global collaborators. A freely available public database, intended as a resource for researchers studying the immune response to SARS-CoV-2, is where the repertoires were released. General conclusions and limits of the study: How much clinical and demographic metadata was included differed by source and by participant, and the metadata was provided uncurated.

As for this clone: Its target antigen remains unknown. No base quality values were provided; no much bigger clone lies one nucleotide off.

TCRbeta CDR3 regions were amplified from genomic DNA by means of the immunoSEQ Assay, a bias-controlled multiplex PCR. As for the original processing: Within the assay, amplification of reference gene primers was used to estimate how many nucleated cells each sample contained. To quantify the absolute abundance of each unique TCRbeta CDR3 rearrangement, sequence reads were collapsed and filtered. For each sample, productive Simpson clonality was calculated as the square root of Simpson's diversity index across productive rearrangements. TCRdb retrieved this table from immuneACCESS and kept in-frame rearrangements only. Not all clones are present; in checked studies, unresolved V genes account for under half, and no reason is known for the remainder. The DNA was the basis for D and trimming; V, J and clone size are from that table. This sample is represented by tens of thousands of clones; approximately 87% of them were singletons. Of the sample, around a sixth falls within the top ten clones.

CDR3 length: 15 amino acids, cysteine to phenylalanine. Only the CDR3 region is kept as DNA, spanning 45 bases read in frame from base 1. Reading the germline V gene (reference sequence) gives CDR1 PRHDT and CDR2 FYEKMQ. At the junction V is shortened by 0 bases and J by 2 bases, with 10 bases in between. The collaborating institutions used their own protocols to collect whole blood in K2EDTA tubes. For TCRbeta analysis, collaborators shipped samples in one of three forms: frozen whole blood, isolated PBMCs, or DNA extracted from either of those sample types. The sequencing sample was made of peripheral blood. This clonotype was obtained from a man older than 75 in a cohort sampled during active COVID-19. Here the chain combines TRBV13 and TRBJ2-5; a tentative D call is TRBD1 (6 bases match). Here the CDR3 is given as CASSLGTGAQETQYF. In nucleotides, the sequence is TGTGCCAGCAGCTTAGGGACAGGAGCTCAAGAGACCCAGTACTTC.